The 13 T cell receptor beta chains in this list originate from one sample, sequenced in a study of blood T cell repertoires in COVID-19. Some clones are missing from TCRdb's copy, which holds only in-frame ones; the method was immunoSEQ multiplex PCR. The top ten hold about 12% of the sample, which has 250,000 to 350,000 clones, approximately 91% seen once. The sequencing input was peripheral blood. These receptors were obtained from an older woman with acute or convalescent COVID-19.

V usage is TRBV5-1 and J usage is TRBJ1-6; maybe TRBD1 (5 bases). V was cut by 4 bases and J by 9 bases, with 14 bases left in between. In germline, CDR1 is SGHRS, CDR2 YFSETQ. The CDR3 is made up of 14 amino acids. The CDR3, as DNA: TGCGCCAGCAGCCCCGGCGGGGGGGGTTCACCCCTCCACTTT. It translates to CASSPGGGGSPLHF.

The chain couples TRBV7-2 to TRBJ2-4; D ambiguous. V lost 7 bases to trimming and J lost 4 bases, with 11 bases between them. Germline lookup yields CDR1 SGHTA and CDR2 FQGNSA. The CDR3 spans 13 residues. CDR3: CASTLPGKNIQYF. Here the CDR3 DNA reads TGTGCCAGCACCCTCCCGGGTAAAAACATTCAGTACTTC.

This clone was detected only once. The J gene is TRBJ2-7, the V gene TRBV21-1; the table names TRBD2, a call not compared with the DNA. TRBV21-1 is an annotated pseudogene. The CDR3 is 15 amino acids. The CDR3 reads CASSKTQRQIYEQYF. CDR3 DNA sequence: TGTGCCAGCAGCAAAACGCAGCGTCAGATTTACGAGCAGTACTTC.

The rearrangement joins TRBV5-6 to TRBJ2-7; D might be TRBD1 (7 bases). In germline, CDR1 is SGHDT, CDR2 YYEEEE. This CDR3 comprises 14 residues. V lost 3 bases and J 3 bases, leaving 13 bases between the germline ends. The CDR3 loop is CASSWGDSDYEQYF. CDR3 nucleotide sequence: TGTGCCAGCAGCTGGGGGGACAGCGACTACGAGCAGTACTTC.

V usage is TRBV11-2 and J usage is TRBJ1-2; TRBD1 matches 9 bases. CDR1 is SGHAT, CDR2 FQNNGV, per germline. V trimming: 0 bases; J trimming: 10 bases; junction bases outside the gene matches: 6. This CDR3 region has 14 residues. CDR3 amino acids: CASSLDGGQGPYTF. CDR3 coding DNA: TGTGCCAGCAGCTTAGATGGGGGACAGGGCCCCTACACCTTC.

This clone showed up just once. The chain carries TRBV7-3 and TRBJ2-1; TRBD2 matches at 8 bases. This CDR3 is 15 amino acids long. CDR1 and CDR2 from the germline V gene are SGHTA and FQGTGA. V trimming: 5 bases; J trimming: 4 bases; junction bases outside the gene matches: 7. CDR3 bases: TGTGCCAGCAGCCCCCGATTAGCGGGGTACAATGAGCAGTTCTTC. Translated: CASSPRLAGYNEQFF.

This clone was recorded only once. The gene calls are TRBV12-3 or TRBV12-4 and TRBJ2-1; TRBD1 agrees at 9 bases. The CDR3 has 13 residues. J was trimmed by 14 bases and V by 0 bases; bases with no gene match: 5. The CDR3 loop is CASSLAPGQGKFF. The CDR3 DNA reads as TGTGCCAGCAGTTTAGCTCCTGGACAGGGGAAGTTCTTC.

This rearrangement joins TRBV5-6 to TRBJ2-2; D call uncertain. The germline CDR1 and CDR2 sequences are SGHDT and YYEEEE. V was trimmed by 2 bases and J by 1 base, leaving 9 bases between them. The CDR3 is made up of 15 amino acids. Written as DNA, the CDR3 is TGTGCCAGCAGCTTAAGCCTGCTGAACACCGGGGAGCTGTTTTTT. It codes for CASSLSLLNTGELFF.

The chain employs TRBV5-5 and TRBJ2-7, with a possible D match to TRBD1 (5 bases). The CDR3 consists of 16 residues. CDR1 is SGHKS, CDR2 YYEKEE, per germline (reference sequence). Trimming stripped 0 bases from V and 5 bases from J, with 18 bases between. The chain's CDR3 is CASSLAFSREWNEQYF. CDR3 in DNA: TGTGCCAGCAGCTTGGCCTTTAGCAGGGAATGGAACGAGCAGTACTTC.

This chain joins TRBV9 and TRBJ1-2; 12 bases align to TRBD1. Germline assignment: CDR1 SGDLS and CDR2 YYNGEE. The CDR3 is 16 amino acids. Trimming took 4 bases from V and 4 from J; bases not matched to a gene: 8. CDR3 nucleotides: TGTGCCAGCAGCCCCCAGGGGACAGGGGGCGCCTATGGCTACACCTTC. Protein sequence: CASSPQGTGGAYGYTF.

The chain joins TRBV28 to TRBJ1-2; TRBD1 matches at 7 bases. Germline V gives CDR1 MDHEN, CDR2 SYDVKM. The CDR3 covers 13 residues. The V segment lost 3 bases and the J segment 8 bases; nucleotides outside the gene matches: 6. The CDR3 protein is CASSFSTDRGYTF. The DNA of the CDR3 is TGTGCCAGCAGTTTCTCCACGGACAGGGGCTACACCTTC.

The CDR3 DNA sequence: TGTGCCAGCAGCTTGGCCCTAGCGGGGGACAATGAGCAGTTCTTC. Translated, it gives CASSLALAGDNEQFF. This chain uses TRBV5-4 with TRBJ2-1; 10 bases map to TRBD2. Germline V gives CDR1 SGHNT, CDR2 YYREEE (reference sequence). CDR3 length: 15 residues. Unmatched junction bases numbered 2, after V lost 0 bases and J lost 5 bases.

The gene calls are TRBV11-1 and TRBJ2-3; 9 positions match TRBD2. This CDR3 region has 16 residues. Germline V gives CDR1 SGHAT, CDR2 FQDESV (reference sequence). V trimming: 0 bases; J trimming: 4 bases; junction bases outside the gene matches: 5. CDR3 in amino acids: CASSLAGLAGPDTQYF. The CDR3 coding sequence is TGTGCCAGCAGCTTAGCGGGCCTAGCGGGACCAGATACGCAGTATTTT.